These T cell receptor beta chains were read from a single sample in a study of cytomegalovirus exposure and HLA in healthy donors. Using immunoSEQ multiplex PCR, the repertoire was profiled, and TCRdb retains in-frame clones only, with some absent. The sample comprises approximately 140,000 clones, approximately 84% of which are singletons, and roughly 1.5% rests with the top ten. Sequencing was done on a sample of PBMCs. The receptors were gathered from a woman under 30 in good health and CMV-seronegative. Both conserved end residues are part of each CDR3. Each record gives: V gene, clone size, D gene, J gene, CDR3 DNA, CDR3 protein. A D gene is named only where the DNA matches it firmly. Where a row states a size, it is once, few, many or the class of an expanded clone; other rows omit it.

V gene: TRBV9; clone size: once; D gene: TRBD2; J gene: TRBJ2-7; CDR3 DNA: TGTGCCAGCAGCCCCCGGGACTATCCCTCTCCTTTGAGCTCCTACGAGCAGTACTTC; CDR3 protein: CASSPRDYPSPLSSYEQYF
V gene: TRBV29-1; clone size: NA; D gene: NA; J gene: TRBJ1-2; CDR3 DNA: TGCAGCGTTGAAGACGGGAACCAGGATGGGGGCTACACCTTC; CDR3 protein: CSVEDGNQDGGYTF
V gene: TRBV4-1; clone size: NA; D gene: NA; J gene: TRBJ1-3; CDR3 DNA: TGCGCCAGCAGCCAAGATCAGGGGTTTAAGTTTGGAAACACCATATATTTT; CDR3 protein: CASSQDQGFKFGNTIYF
V gene: TRBV18; clone size: NA; D gene: NA; J gene: TRBJ2-7; CDR3 DNA: TGTGCCAGCTCGCCGGGTCCCAGCTCCTACGAGCAGTACTTC; CDR3 protein: CASSPGPSSYEQYF
V gene: TRBV27; clone size: NA; D gene: TRBD2; J gene: TRBJ2-2; CDR3 DNA: TGTGCCAGCAGTTCGTGGGAGGGAGGGTACACCGGGGAGCTGTTTTTT; CDR3 protein: CASSSWEGGYTGELFF
V gene: TRBV19; clone size: NA; D gene: NA; J gene: TRBJ1-2; CDR3 DNA: TGTGCCAGTAGTATAGCGAGTCTAGAGGACTCCTATGGCTACACCTTC; CDR3 protein: CASSIASLEDSYGYTF
V gene: TRBV19; clone size: NA; D gene: NA; J gene: TRBJ1-1; CDR3 DNA: TGTGCCAGTAGTACCTACGGTGGGGGGGGCACTGAAGCTTTCTTT; CDR3 protein: CASSTYGGGGTEAFF
V gene: TRBV5-1; clone size: NA; D gene: NA; J gene: TRBJ2-7; CDR3 DNA: TGCGCCAGCAGCTTGGCGGCGGTATCCTACGAGCAGTACTTC; CDR3 protein: CASSLAAVSYEQYF
V gene: TRBV5-1; clone size: NA; D gene: TRBD2; J gene: TRBJ2-3; CDR3 DNA: TGCGCCAGCAGCTCGATATCTAGCGGGGCATATAAAACAGATACGCAGTATTTT; CDR3 protein: CASSSISSGAYKTDTQYF
V gene: TRBV6-1; clone size: NA; D gene: NA; J gene: TRBJ2-7; CDR3 DNA: TGTGCCAGCAGTGGGAGGAAAATAGCTCGGGAGCAGTACTTC; CDR3 protein: CASSGRKIAREQYF
V gene: TRBV7-9; clone size: NA; D gene: NA; J gene: TRBJ2-7; CDR3 DNA: TGTGCCAGCAGCCGAGACTCGGGCTCCTACGAGCAGTACTTC; CDR3 protein: CASSRDSGSYEQYF
V gene: TRBV15; clone size: NA; D gene: TRBD2; J gene: TRBJ2-1; CDR3 DNA: TGTGCCACCGGCGCTAGCGGGAGGACCTACAATGAGCAGTTCTTC; CDR3 protein: CATGASGRTYNEQFF
V gene: TRBV4-1; clone size: NA; D gene: TRBD1; J gene: TRBJ1-5; CDR3 DNA: TGCGCCAGCAGCCACGTGGTCGGGGACAGAAATCAGCCCCAGCATTTT; CDR3 protein: CASSHVVGDRNQPQHF
V gene: TRBV7-2; clone size: few; D gene: NA; J gene: TRBJ1-1; CDR3 DNA: TGTGCCAGCAGCTCACCCGGGACACTGAACACTGAAGCTTTCTTT; CDR3 protein: CASSSPGTLNTEAFF
V gene: TRBV19; clone size: NA; D gene: NA; J gene: TRBJ1-1; CDR3 DNA: TGTGCCAGTAGTCGAGGACAGATTAACACTGAAGCTTTCTTT; CDR3 protein: CASSRGQINTEAFF